The clone carrying this T cell receptor (beta chain) has a single count. Clones were read by immunoSEQ multiplex PCR, and TCRdb kept only the in-frame ones, dropping some. The sample records fewer than 45,000 clones, approximately 86% being singletons. The entry originates in a study of STAT5B mutations in CD4+ large granular lymphocyte leukemia. Per germline, CDR1 MNHEY and CDR2 SMNVEV (reference sequence). The CDR3 covers 15 residues. Unmatched junction bases numbered 5, after V lost 6 bases and J lost 3 bases. Sequencing input: CD4+ T cells from blood buffy coats. V usage is TRBV27 and J usage is TRBJ1-4, with 9 bases identical to TRBD1. This TCR was sampled from a human donor in good health. The CDR3 loop is CASRSQGAANEKLFF. DNA for the CDR3: TGTGCCAGCAGGTCACAGGGGGCGGCTAATGAAAAACTGTTTTTT.